This T cell receptor beta chain was identified during a study of shared clonotypes between healthy human individuals. CD45RO-negative, CCR7-positively selected cells formed the naive CD8 fraction, excluding terminally differentiated effector memory CD45RA+ cells. V was pared by 5 bases and J by 5 bases, with 7 bases of the junction left unmatched. The length of the CDR3 is 14 residues. Germline CDR1 MNHNS, CDR2 SASEGT. Method: immunoSEQ multiplex PCR; TCRdb's copy keeps in-frame clones and lacks some. The table includes about 2 million clones, approximately 94% detected once. Sequencing used naive CD8+ T cells sorted from blood. The receptor was isolated from a man younger than 35 in good health. The genes are TRBV6-1 and TRBJ1-2, with 8 bases lining up with TRBD1. The CDR3 loop reads CASSTGQGTYGYTF. CDR3 sequence (DNA): TGTGCCAGCAGTACCGGACAGGGAACTTATGGCTACACCTTC.